The text below deals with one T cell receptor beta chain. This entry comes from a study of T cell responses to AZD1222 COVID-19 vaccine. Libraries were prepared by immunoSEQ multiplex PCR; TCRdb keeps only in-frame clonotypes and omits some of them. The table shows about 110,000 clones, with 81% occurring only once. This TCR was sampled from an adult in good health. This material consisted of peripheral blood, taken on day 0 of AZD1222 vaccination.

CDR3 bases: TGTGCCAGCAGTAGACAGGATATCATGAACACTGAAGCTTTCTTT. It translates to CASSRQDIMNTEAFF. The chain has TRBV6-5 and TRBJ1-1, with a weak D call TRBD1 (6 bases). The CDR3 runs 15 residues. V was clipped by 5 bases and J by 0 bases, with 13 bases between them. Germline-derived CDR1 and CDR2 are MNHEY and SVGAGI.